This TCR beta chain was identified in a study of blood T cell repertoires in COVID-19 (dated by TCRdb to the early 2020s). About the full investigation: Samples covering the acute and convalescent phases of COVID-19 were provided by collaborators in the United States, Italy and Spain. The prospective study material was composed of cDNA or gDNA derived from T cells, B-cell-depleted T cells, or PBMCs. The dataset comprised deeply sampled blood TCRbeta repertoires from subjects exposed to, actively infected with, or recovered from COVID-19. A freely available public database, intended as a resource for researchers studying the immune response to SARS-CoV-2, is where the repertoires were released. Samples were obtained from the ongoing ImmuneRACE study (first 160 participants) and from about 1,300 subjects provided by 6 global collaborators. Nearly every sample came with metadata listing a de-identified subject ID, COVID-19 status, age in years and sex. Where available, HLA class I and class II types were obtained from metadata supplied by the sample provider rather than from assay-based typing. Points the paper makes about the study in general: The amount of clinical and demographic metadata varied by source and participant and was provided uncurated.

The cysteine opens and the phenylalanine closes a CDR3 of 15 amino acids. The sequence is cut down to CDR3 DNA, 45 bases in frame from base 1. Looking up the germline V gene yields CDR1 SGHRS and CDR2 YFSETQ. The trim is 3 bases for V and 2 bases for J, with a gap of 13 bases between the germline ends. With respect to this clone: There is no known antigen for this receptor. No base-level quality is on record; no much larger clone is a single base apart.

Whole blood was collected in K2EDTA tubes by collaborating institutions according to the institutions' own protocols. Collaborator samples were shipped for TCRbeta analysis as frozen whole blood, isolated PBMCs, or DNA extracted from either sample type. TCRbeta CDR3 regions were amplified from genomic DNA by means of the immunoSEQ Assay, a bias-controlled multiplex PCR. The original methods were these. Within the assay, amplification of reference gene primers was used to estimate how many nucleated cells each sample contained. To quantify the absolute abundance of each unique TCRbeta CDR3 rearrangement, sequence reads were collapsed and filtered. For each sample, productive Simpson clonality was calculated by taking the square root of Simpson's diversity index across productive rearrangements. As stored in TCRdb, this immuneACCESS dataset retains in-frame rearrangements with V and J assigned. A fraction of the clones does not appear; measured against another copy, unresolved V genes explain less than half of the discrepancy, and the remainder lacks a known reason. Clone size and the V and J calls come from that table; the DNA yielded D and trimming. The sample table records 150,000 to 200,000 clones; 80% to 90% of these occur just once. Together, the top ten hold roughly 20% of the sample.

The chain employs TRBV5-1 and TRBJ2-3; TRBD1 might be the D gene, on 5 matching bases. This sequence was found in a woman at least 80 years old with acute or convalescent COVID-19. Sequenced sample: peripheral blood. The CDR3 has the sequence CASSWSGKSTDTQYF. The DNA reads TGCGCCAGCAGCTGGTCAGGGAAGTCCACAGATACGCAGTATTTT. Supplemented by the reference TRBV5-1 and TRBJ2-3 proteins around the CDR3, the complete variable domain is KAGVTQTPRYLIKTRGQQVTLSCSPISGHRSVSWYQQTPGQGLQFLFEYFSETQRNKGNFPGRFSGRQFSNSRSEMNVSTLELGDSALYLCASSWSGKSTDTQYFGPGTRLTVL.